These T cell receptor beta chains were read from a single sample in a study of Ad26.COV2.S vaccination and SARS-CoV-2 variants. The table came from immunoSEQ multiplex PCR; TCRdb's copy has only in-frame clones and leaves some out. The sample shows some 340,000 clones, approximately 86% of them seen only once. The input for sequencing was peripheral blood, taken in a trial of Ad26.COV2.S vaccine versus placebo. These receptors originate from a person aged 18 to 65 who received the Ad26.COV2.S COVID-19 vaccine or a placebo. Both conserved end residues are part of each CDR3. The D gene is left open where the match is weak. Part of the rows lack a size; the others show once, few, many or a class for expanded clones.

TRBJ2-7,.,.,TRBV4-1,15,TGCGCCAGCAGCCCCCGAGAGTCTGGTGCCTACGAGCAGTACTTC,CASSPRESGAYEQYF
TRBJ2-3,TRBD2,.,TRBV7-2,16,TGTGCCAGCAGCTTTACTAGCGGGGTTAGCACAGATACGCAGTATTTT,CASSFTSGVSTDTQYF
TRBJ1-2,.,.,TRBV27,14,TGTGCCAGCAGTTTTGGCTCGGGTGGCTATGGCTACACCTTC,CASSFGSGGYGYTF
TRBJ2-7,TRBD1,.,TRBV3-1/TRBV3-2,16,TGTGCCAGCAGCCGGGTTTTAAGACAGGGCGGCAACGAGCAGTACTTC,CASSRVLRQGGNEQYF
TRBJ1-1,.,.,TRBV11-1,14,TGTGCCAGCAGCTCCCCGGACAGGAACACTGAAGCTTTCTTT,CASSSPDRNTEAFF
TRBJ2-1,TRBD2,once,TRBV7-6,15,TGTGCCAGCACTATTTGGTCTAGCGGGGGCAATGAGCAGTTCTTC,CASTIWSSGGNEQFF
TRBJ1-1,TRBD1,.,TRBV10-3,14,TGTGCCATCCGGGACAGGGGTTTGAACACTGAAGCTTTCTTT,CAIRDRGLNTEAFF
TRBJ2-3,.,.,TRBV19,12,TGTGCCAGTAGTATAACCGCAGATACGCAGTATTTT,CASSITADTQYF
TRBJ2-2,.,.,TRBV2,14,TGTGCCAGCAGTAGGGTCCTAGTGGGCGGGGAGCTGTTTTTT,CASSRVLVGGELFF
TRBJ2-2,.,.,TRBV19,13,TGTGCCAGTAGTACAGGATCCGCTGGGGAGCTGTTTTTT,CASSTGSAGELFF
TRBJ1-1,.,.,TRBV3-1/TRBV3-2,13,TGTGCCAGCAGCCACCGGGGAGGTACTGAAGCTTTCTTT,CASSHRGGTEAFF
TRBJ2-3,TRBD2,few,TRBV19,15,TGTGCCAGTAGTATAGCGGGACTAGGGGCAGATACGCAGTATTTT,CASSIAGLGADTQYF
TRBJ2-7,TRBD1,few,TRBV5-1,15,TGCGCCAGCAGCTTGGCGGGACAGGGAATTGAGGAGCAGTACTTC,CASSLAGQGIEEQYF
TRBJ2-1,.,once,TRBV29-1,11,TGCAGCGTTGAAGGGAATCGAATACAGTTCTTC,CSVEGNRIQFF